The 10 T cell receptor beta chains reported below all come from one sample, sequenced in a study of blood T cell repertoires in COVID-19. The table came from immunoSEQ multiplex PCR; TCRdb's copy has only in-frame clones and leaves some out. The sample has about 98,000 clones, 70% to 90% seen once. Sequencing used peripheral blood. These receptors originate from a man aged 55 to 70 with acute or convalescent COVID-19.

The V call is TRBV12-3 or TRBV12-4, the J call TRBJ1-1, with a possible D match to TRBD1 (5 bases). V lost 7 bases to trimming and J lost 1 base, with 10 bases between them. This CDR3 is built from 13 residues. DNA of the CDR3: TGTGCCAGCAAAGGCGACAGGAACACTGAAGCTTTCTTT. Translating it yields CASKGDRNTEAFF.

This clone was detected only a few times. This chain joins TRBV4-3 and TRBJ1-2, with D unclear. Germline CDR1 is LGHNA and CDR2 is YSLEER. The CDR3 extends over 14 amino acids. V lost 0 bases and J lost 8, with 13 bases in between. In nucleotides, the CDR3 is TGCGCCAGCAGCCAAGAGACATGGTCCCCCGGCTACACCTTC. This gives the protein CASSQETWSPGYTF.

This clone showed up just a few times. The chain carries TRBV6-5 and TRBJ1-4; maybe TRBD1 (6 bases). This CDR3 is built from 15 residues. V was pared by 5 bases and J by 8 bases, with 18 bases between. Germline loops: CDR1 MNHEY, CDR2 SVGAGI. The CDR3 here is CASSLRQASREKLFF. The CDR3 DNA reads as TGTGCCAGCAGTCTCAGACAGGCGTCGAGAGAAAAACTGTTTTTT.

This clone was detected only a few times. The V gene is TRBV18, the J gene TRBJ1-1; D remains ambiguous. Germline-derived CDR1 and CDR2 are KGHSH and LQKENI. V was cut by 6 bases and J by 0 bases, with 8 bases left in between. The CDR3 has 13 residues. The CDR3 region is CASSDGVNTEAFF. CDR3 bases: TGTGCCAGCTCTGACGGGGTGAACACTGAAGCTTTCTTT.

This rearrangement joins TRBV11-2 to TRBJ1-2; no reliable D call. The CDR3 is made up of 15 amino acids. V lost 0 bases and J lost 4, with 12 bases in between. CDR1 is SGHAT, CDR2 FQNNGV, per germline. The CDR3 DNA reads as TGTGCCAGCAGCTTAGAAGGAAACGGAGTCTATGGCTACACCTTC. Protein product: CASSLEGNGVYGYTF.

The gene calls are TRBV11-2 and TRBJ1-2, with TRBD1 matching 8 bases. This CDR3 region has 17 residues. Germline CDR1 is SGHAT and CDR2 is FQNNGV. The J segment lost 8 bases and the V segment lost 1 base, leaving 15 bases of the junction unmatched. CDR3 region: CASSLVFAGGSGMGYTF. DNA for the CDR3: TGTGCCAGCAGCTTAGTTTTTGCAGGGGGCTCTGGGATGGGCTACACCTTC.

V usage is TRBV27 and J usage is TRBJ2-6; tentatively, D is TRBD2 (6 bases). The CDR3 runs to 17 residues. Trimming removed 6 bases at V and 0 bases at J, with 15 bases between. CDR1 MNHEY and CDR2 SMNVEV come from the germline V gene (reference sequence). This CDR3 is CASSGGPLTSGANVLTF. The CDR3 nucleotides are TGTGCCAGCAGCGGAGGGCCCCTTACCTCTGGGGCCAACGTCCTGACTTTC.

The CDR3 spells CASSQVALRDRDGYTF. For the CDR3, the DNA is TGCGCCAGCAGCCAAGTAGCCTTAAGGGACAGGGATGGCTACACCTTC. The chain combines TRBV4-3 with TRBJ1-2; 9 positions agree with TRBD1. Losses at the gene ends were 1 base for V and 6 bases for J; bases not matched to a gene: 9. The CDR3 has 16 amino acids. Looked up from germline, CDR1 is LGHNA and CDR2 is YSLEER.

The rearrangement links TRBV29-1 to TRBJ1-1; the D gene is possibly TRBD1 (5 bases). The CDR3 length is 12 residues. The germline V and J ends were trimmed by 3 bases and 5 bases, with 10 bases remaining between them. Germline V gene lookup returns CDR1 SQVTM and CDR2 ANQGSEA. CDR3 protein: CSVDRGVTEAFF. CDR3 in DNA: TGCAGCGTTGATCGGGGGGTTACTGAAGCTTTCTTT.

This clone appeared a single time. The chain employs TRBV24-1 and TRBJ2-1, with 8 positions matching TRBD2. V was clipped by 9 bases and J by 5 bases; unmatched bases: 17. Germline CDR1 is KGHDR and CDR2 is SFDVKD. CDR3 size: 17 residues. The CDR3 sequence: CATSGWVAGIGNNEQFF. CDR3 bases: TGTGCCACCTCCGGGTGGGTAGCGGGAATTGGGAACAATGAGCAGTTCTTC.